The clone carrying this T cell receptor beta chain appeared a few times. Its target is not known. V was pared by 8 bases and J by 4 bases, with 6 bases of the junction left unmatched. CDR1 is SEHNR and CDR2 is FQNEAQ in the germline V gene (reference sequence). CDR3 length equals 15 residues. The sample originates from a study of beta chain features in type 1 diabetes. Whole-study context: No age, gender or cell yield differences were seen between patients and healthy donors. General observations from the study: A pattern of fewer insertions and more deletions at VDJ junctions was seen in type 1 diabetes patients. Shortening that was moderate but significant affected the TCRB CDR3s of Type 1 diabetes patients in all four CD4+ subsets.

Expressed TCRB transcripts were sequenced, since all the RNA that had been isolated was reverse transcribed. An average roughly 3.6 million reads came from naive, central memory and regulatory T cell samples. TCRdb's copy holds only in-frame clones and misses some; the assay was immunoSEQ multiplex PCR. The sample includes a few hundred thousand clones, roughly 12% seen only once; the top ten take nearly 0.015%. Donors contributed one heparinised blood draw apiece, averaging about 116 mL. The sample taken for sequencing was naive CD4+ T cells from blood. V gene TRBV7-9 combines with J gene TRBJ2-1; 12 nucleotides agree with TRBD2. This clonotype originated in a woman aged 18-29 years with type 1 diabetes. In DNA, the CDR3 is TGTGCCAGCTATTGGACTAGCGGGGATTACAATGAGCAGTTCTTC. Translated: CASYWTSGDYNEQFF.